These 28 T cell receptor beta chains originate from one sample sequenced in a study of beta chain features in type 1 diabetes. Every bit of the isolated RNA underwent reverse transcription, so sequencing read expressed TCRB transcripts. The method was immunoSEQ multiplex PCR; TCRdb's version includes in-frame clones alone and lacks a portion of them. This table has fewer than 900,000 clones, 17% appearing once. Sequencing was carried out using naive CD4+ T cells from blood. The source of these receptors is a woman between 18 and 30 years old in good health.

The gene calls are TRBV28 and TRBJ2-7, with D hard to call. CDR3 length equals 14 residues. Germline CDR1 is MDHEN and CDR2 is SYDVKM. V shed 1 base and J shed 0 bases, with 7 bases lying between them. The CDR3 nucleotides read TGTGCCAGCAGTTTATCGGTAGTCTCCTACGAGCAGTACTTC. Encoded protein: CASSLSVVSYEQYF.

This clone appeared a few times. This chain uses TRBV11-2 with TRBJ1-1; 7 bases fit TRBD1. The germline V gene has CDR1 SGHAT and CDR2 FQNNGV. Trimming took 6 bases from V and 3 from J; bases not matched to a gene: 4. The length of the CDR3 is 13 residues. Written as DNA, the CDR3 is TGTGCCAGCAGTTCAGACAGGGACACTGAAGCTTTCTTT. It specifies CASSSDRDTEAFF.

This sequence joins TRBV6-5 and TRBJ2-6; D is uncertain. This CDR3 spans 15 amino acids. Trimming cost V 0 bases and J 4 bases, with 7 bases left between them. Germline V gene data show CDR1 as MNHEY and CDR2 as SVGAGI. CDR3 residues: CASSYSRPGANVLTF. CDR3 nucleotide sequence: TGTGCCAGCAGTTACTCGCGGCCGGGGGCCAACGTCCTGACTTTC.

The chain links TRBV4-1 to TRBJ2-1, with D unclear. Germline CDR1 is MGHRA and CDR2 is YSYEKL. The CDR3 has 20 amino acids. The germline V and J ends were trimmed by 1 base and 7 bases, with 29 bases remaining between them. The CDR3 loop reads CASSQGIVSTAGGLLNEQFF. In DNA, the CDR3 is TGCGCCAGCAGCCAAGGGATAGTGAGTACAGCCGGCGGCCTTTTGAATGAGCAGTTCTTC.

The chain joins TRBV19 to TRBJ2-1; possible D gene TRBD2, 6 bases. V was pared by 5 bases and J by 5 bases, with 13 bases between. Per germline, CDR1 LNHDA and CDR2 SQIVND (reference sequence). The CDR3 totals 14 residues. The DNA for the CDR3 is TGTGCCAGTAGTGTGGGCGGGACTCACAATGAGCAGTTCTTC. Amino acids: CASSVGGTHNEQFF.

There are a few counts of this clone. The chain combines TRBV11-2 with TRBJ2-5; perhaps TRBD1 as D (5 bases). The CDR3 totals 13 residues. Trimming removed 2 bases from V and 3 bases from J, with 7 bases in between. CDR1 and CDR2 from the germline V gene are SGHAT and FQNNGV. The CDR3 sequence: CASSLTREETQYF. CDR3 nucleotide sequence: TGTGCCAGCAGCTTAACCAGGGAAGAGACCCAGTACTTC. Full variable domain (outside the CDR3, taken from reference TRBV11-2 and TRBJ2-5): EAGVAQSPRYKIIEKRQSVAFWCNPISGHATLYWYQQILGQGPKLLIQFQNNGVVDDSQLPKDRFSAERLKGVDSTLKIQPAKLEDSAVYLCASSLTREETQYFGPGTRLLVL.

In regard to this clone: Other DNA sequences in the same sample also yield this CDR3. The chain links TRBV7-9 to TRBJ2-2, with unresolved D. Germline CDR1 SEHNR, CDR2 FQNEAQ (reference sequence). This CDR3 has 12 residues. Trimming left V 5 bases short and J 5 bases short, with 6 bases between. In DNA, the CDR3 is TGTGCCAGCAGCCTCCTGACCGGGGAGCTGTTTTTT. Protein sequence: CASSLLTGELFF.

The V call is TRBV18, the J call TRBJ2-5; D unresolved. CDR1 and CDR2 (germline): KGHSH, LQKENI. The CDR3 length is 13 residues. V was cut by 4 bases and J by 5 bases, with 11 bases left in between. In nucleotides, the CDR3 is TGTGCCAGCTCACGTAGACCTGAGGAGACCCAGTACTTC. Its translation: CASSRRPEETQYF.

This clone was detected a few times. The V and J genes are TRBV7-2 and TRBJ1-1; D gene ambiguous. There are 14 residues in the CDR3. CDR1 is SGHTA and CDR2 is FQGNSA in the germline V gene. V lost 10 bases and J 4 bases, leaving 19 bases between the germline ends. DNA for the CDR3: TGTGCCACGACACGGACCCTAGAGGGCACTGAAGCTTTCTTT. Residues: CATTRTLEGTEAFF.

The CDR3 loop reads CASSAGQVVFRNIQYF. The CDR3 region has the DNA TGTGCCAGCAGCGCCGGACAGGTCGTGTTCAGGAACATTCAGTACTTC. The V call is TRBV7-2, the J call TRBJ2-4, with 7 bases identical to TRBD1. Losses at the gene ends were 5 bases for V and 7 bases for J; bases not matched to a gene: 14. The CDR3 has 16 residues. The germline CDR1 and CDR2 sequences are SGHTA and FQGNSA.

This clone was picked up a small number of times. V is TRBV25-1 and J is TRBJ1-4, with D perhaps TRBD1 (6 bases). This CDR3 has 15 amino acids. CDR1 MGHDK and CDR2 SYGVNS come from the germline V gene. The germline V and J ends were trimmed by 3 bases and 4 bases, with 12 bases remaining between them. This CDR3 reads CASSDQTGVNEKLFF. CDR3 bases: TGTGCCAGCAGTGACCAGACAGGAGTTAATGAAAAACTGTTTTTT.

A note on this clone: Other DNA sequences in the same sample also yield this CDR3. The V gene is TRBV6-5, the J gene TRBJ2-7; unclear D gene. The length of the CDR3 is 13 residues. Trimming shortened V by 0 bases and J by 2 bases, and 5 bases separated the two germline ends. CDR1 and CDR2 (germline): MNHEY, SVGAGI. In DNA form, the CDR3 reads TGTGCCAGCAGTTACTCGATGGCCTACGAGCAGTACTTC. Protein product: CASSYSMAYEQYF.

V gene TRBV7-2 combines with J gene TRBJ2-1; tentative D call: TRBD2 (6 bases). V was trimmed by 5 bases and J by 0 bases, leaving 14 bases between them. The CDR3 is 16 amino acids. The V gene's germline CDR1 is SGHTA and CDR2 FQGNSA. The CDR3 DNA is TGTGCCAGCAGCGTGCGGGGACTCCCCTCCTACAATGAGCAGTTCTTC. It encodes CASSVRGLPSYNEQFF.

The rearrangement uses TRBV4-3 and TRBJ1-4, with unresolved D. This CDR3 is built from 15 residues. V lost 4 bases to trimming and J lost 8 bases, with 17 bases between them. Germline CDR1 LGHNA, CDR2 YSLEER. CDR3 sequence (DNA): TGCGCCAGCAGCCTTAACGGCGTCCCGTCGGAAAAACTGTTTTTT. As protein: CASSLNGVPSEKLFF.

J is TRBJ2-1 and V is TRBV29-1; D might be TRBD2 (5 bases). Germline CDR1 reads SQVTM; CDR2 reads ANQGSEA. The V and J ends lost 5 bases and 5 bases respectively, with 16 bases between them. The CDR3 extends over 14 amino acids. The CDR3 reads CSVYGSFMDNEQFF. CDR3 DNA: TGCAGCGTTTATGGGAGTTTCATGGACAATGAGCAGTTCTTC.

The chain employs TRBV11-3 and TRBJ2-1, with a tentative D call TRBD2 (6 bases). The CDR3 sequence is 14 residues long. Per the germline V gene, CDR1 is SGHNT and CDR2 is YENEEA. V was cut by 6 bases and J by 7 bases, with 16 bases left in between. The CDR3 region is CASSFGGSPNEQFF. In nucleotides, the CDR3 is TGTGCCAGCAGTTTCGGAGGGTCTCCGAATGAGCAGTTCTTC.

This clone came up a few times. The chain uses TRBV4-1 and TRBJ2-7; D may be TRBD2 (5 bases). This CDR3 has 17 residues. The germline CDR1 and CDR2 sequences are MGHRA and YSYEKL. The germline V and J ends were trimmed by 0 bases and 0 bases, with 15 bases remaining between them. CDR3 sequence (DNA): TGCGCCAGCAGCCAAGAGTGGAGGCAGGCGTACTCCTACGAGCAGTACTTC. Protein product: CASSQEWRQAYSYEQYF.

This rearrangement joins TRBV29-1 to TRBJ2-7, with TRBD2 identical over 9 bases. This CDR3 has 13 residues. Looked up from germline, CDR1 is SQVTM and CDR2 is ANQGSEA. Germline trimming cut 5 bases from V and 0 bases from J; bases unmatched to any gene: 2. This CDR3 is CSVPSGASYEQYF. CDR3 coding DNA: TGCAGCGTTCCTAGCGGGGCCTCCTACGAGCAGTACTTC.

The sample holds a few counts of this clone. The J gene is TRBJ1-3, the V gene TRBV9; D possibly corresponds to TRBD1 (5 bases). The CDR3 totals 15 residues. V was trimmed by 2 bases and J by 4 bases, leaving 13 bases between them. CDR1 is SGDLS, CDR2 YYNGEE, per germline. In nucleotides, the CDR3 is TGTGCCAGCAGCGTCGGTGACAGCGGGGGAAACACCATATATTTT. Translating gives CASSVGDSGGNTIYF. The whole variable domain, remainder taken from reference TRBV9 and TRBJ1-3, is DSGVTQTPKHLITATGQRVTLRCSPRSGDLSVYWYQQSLDQGLQFLIQYYNGEERAKGNILERFSAQQFPDLHSELNLSSLELGDSALYFCASSVGDSGGNTIYFGEGSWLTVV.

The chain links TRBV7-2 to TRBJ2-7; D is perhaps TRBD2 (5 bases). V lost 5 bases and J lost 0, with 11 bases in between. There are 14 residues in the CDR3. CDR1 SGHTA and CDR2 FQGNSA come from the germline V gene. CDR3 in amino acids: CASSAGLLSYEQYF. CDR3 sequence (DNA): TGTGCCAGCAGCGCCGGACTTCTCTCCTACGAGCAGTACTTC.

In its sample, this clone was seen a few times. This rearrangement joins TRBV6-1 to TRBJ2-5; 13 positions match TRBD2. This CDR3 region has 15 residues. CDR1 is MNHNS, CDR2 SASEGT, per germline. V shed 6 bases and J 5 bases; nucleotides not matched to a gene: 6. The CDR3 here is CASRELAGGQETQYF. CDR3 DNA: TGTGCCAGCAGGGAACTAGCGGGAGGGCAGGAGACCCAGTACTTC.

This clone was recorded once. The sample has other DNA sequences that encode this CDR3 too. The rearrangement links TRBV7-6 to TRBJ2-3; TRBD2 agrees at 11 bases. This CDR3 is built from 16 residues. The ends lost 1 base at V and 4 bases at J; junction bases unmatched: 4. Per germline, CDR1 SGHVS and CDR2 FNYEAQ. CDR3 region: CASSLGVAGGADTQYF. The CDR3 DNA reads TGTGCCAGCAGCTTAGGAGTAGCGGGAGGGGCAGATACGCAGTATTTT.

The chain links TRBV6-6 to TRBJ1-4; no firm D call. CDR3 length: 15 amino acids. CDR1 is MNHNY and CDR2 is SVGAGI in the germline V gene (reference sequence). The ends were cut back, 3 bases at V and 5 bases at J, with 13 bases in the middle. Here the CDR3 DNA reads TGTGCCAGCAGTTATCACAGTAAATTAAATGAAAAACTGTTTTTT. Protein sequence: CASSYHSKLNEKLFF.

The chain combines TRBV11-2 with TRBJ2-7, with D hard to call. Germline loops: CDR1 SGHAT, CDR2 FQNNGV. The V end was cut by 3 bases, the J end by 3 bases, with 9 bases between. The CDR3 extends over 13 amino acids. This chain's CDR3 is CASSFTDFYEQYF. CDR3 DNA sequence: TGTGCCAGCAGCTTTACCGATTTCTACGAGCAGTACTTC.

The chain employs TRBV29-1 and TRBJ2-5; D gene ambiguous. The CDR3 is made up of 12 amino acids. V shed 7 bases and J shed 4 bases, with 13 bases lying between them. Per germline, CDR1 SQVTM and CDR2 ANQGSEA. The DNA of the CDR3 is TGCAGCGGTGCTGGATTATTAGAGACCCAGTACTTC. It codes for CSGAGLLETQYF. Supplemented by reference TRBV29-1 and TRBJ2-5, the full variable domain reads SAVISQKPSRDICQRGTSLTIQCQVDSQVTMMFWYRQQPGQSLTLIATANQGSEATYESGFVIDKFPISRPNLTFSTLTVSNMSPEDSSIYLCSGAGLLETQYFGPGTRLLVL.

This clone has a count of ten or more. The genes are TRBV7-9 and TRBJ1-4; no clear D gene. The CDR3 is 14 residues long. V was trimmed by 5 bases and J by 2 bases, leaving 9 bases between them. CDR1 and CDR2 from the germline V gene are SEHNR and FQNEAQ (reference sequence). The CDR3 loop reads CASSPTGTNEKLFF. CDR3 coding DNA: TGTGCCAGCAGCCCAACCGGGACTAATGAAAAACTGTTTTTT.

The CDR3 loop reads CASSGGVWETQYF. In DNA, the CDR3 is TGTGCCAGCAGTGGAGGGGTTTGGGAGACCCAGTACTTC. J is TRBJ2-5 and V is TRBV2; D could derive from TRBD1 or TRBD2 (5 bases each). V shed 4 bases and J shed 5 bases, with 11 bases lying between them. CDR3 size: 13 residues. In germline, CDR1 is SNHLY, CDR2 FYNNEI.

Comments on this clone: Sequence at one end of the junction differs from germline and may be a read error. The CDR3 is CASLRVGVF. As DNA, the CDR3 is TGTGCCAGCTTACGTGTGGGAGTCTTC. The rearrangement uses TRBV6-9 and TRBJ2-4; perhaps TRBD2 as D (5 bases). This CDR3 region has 9 residues. CDR1 is MNHGY, CDR2 SVAAGI, per germline.